These 10 T cell receptor beta chains share one sample of origin, sequenced in a study of T cell responses to AZD1222 COVID-19 vaccine. Clones were sequenced by immunoSEQ multiplex PCR, and TCRdb holds only the in-frame ones, with some missing. The table lists roughly 130,000 clones, approximately 86% of them singletons, with approximately 1.5% in the top ten. The source was peripheral blood, collected on day 0 of AZD1222 vaccination. These receptor sequences come from an adult in good health.

The chain uses TRBV6-5 and TRBJ1-6, with a possible D match to TRBD1 (6 bases). V was trimmed by 6 bases and J by 10 bases, leaving 16 bases between them. The CDR3 runs to 14 residues. From germline, CDR1 is MNHEY and CDR2 SVGAGI. CDR3 nucleotides: TGTGCCAGCAGGCCCAACAGGGACGGGTCACCCCTCCACTTT. Translating it yields CASRPNRDGSPLHF.

The chain couples TRBV15 to TRBJ1-5; TRBD1 matches 7 bases. The V and J ends lost 0 bases and 4 bases, in that order; junction bases with no gene match: 6. The CDR3 runs 16 residues. Germline CDR1 reads LNHNV; CDR2 reads YYDKDF (reference sequence). CDR3 sequence: CATSRDLTGPNQPQHF. CDR3 bases: TGTGCCACCAGCAGAGATCTGACAGGGCCGAATCAGCCCCAGCATTTT.

The rearrangement uses TRBV30 and TRBJ1-1; D gene uncertain. This CDR3 region has 12 residues. Germline V lookup: CDR1 GTSNPN, CDR2 SVGIG (reference sequence). V gave up 1 base and J gave up 6 bases, with 9 bases separating them. In DNA form, the CDR3 reads TGTGCCTGGAGTGCCTACCGAGCTGAAGCTTTCTTT. This translates into CAWSAYRAEAFF.

This clone was counted a single time. The rearrangement links TRBV28 to TRBJ2-4; 7 positions agree with TRBD2. V shed 3 bases, J shed 0 bases, and the junction held 8 bases outside the gene matches. The CDR3 runs 17 residues. CDR1 is MDHEN and CDR2 is SYDVKM in the germline V gene. CDR3 sequence (DNA): TGTGCCAGCAGTTTTCCGTTGGGGGGGACAGCCAAAAACATTCAGTACTTC. This translates into CASSFPLGGTAKNIQYF.

CDR3 amino acids: CASGRGQDRSPLHF. The CDR3 bases are TGTGCCAGCGGGCGGGGACAGGATCGATCACCCCTCCACTTT. The chain joins TRBV19 to TRBJ1-6, with 8 bases fitting TRBD1. The CDR3 has 14 amino acids. The V segment lost 9 bases and the J segment 10 bases; nucleotides outside the gene matches: 11. Looked up from germline, CDR1 is LNHDA and CDR2 is SQIVND (reference sequence).

V usage is TRBV5-5 and J usage is TRBJ2-7, with TRBD1 matching 11 bases. The germline V gene encodes CDR1 SGHKS and CDR2 YYEKEE (reference sequence). Losses at the gene ends were 3 bases for V and 3 bases for J; bases not matched to a gene: 5. This CDR3 contains 15 residues. CDR3 amino acids: CASSSTGTGGYEQYF. Here the CDR3 DNA reads TGTGCCAGCAGCTCTACCGGGACAGGGGGCTACGAGCAGTACTTC.

The gene calls are TRBV5-4 and TRBJ2-5, with 7 bases aligning to TRBD1. The CDR3 contains 14 residues. The germline gives CDR1 SGHNT, CDR2 YYREEE (reference sequence). Losses at the gene ends were 0 bases for V and 1 base for J; bases not matched to a gene: 0. CDR3 nucleotides: TGTGCCAGCAGCTTGGACAGGGGCCAAGAGACCCAGTACTTC. It encodes CASSLDRGQETQYF.

The chain carries TRBV27 and TRBJ2-5; possible D gene TRBD1, 6 bases. The CDR3 length is 16 residues. V lost 3 bases, J lost 4 bases, and 18 bases lay in between. The germline gives CDR1 MNHEY, CDR2 SMNVEV (reference sequence). CDR3 DNA: TGTGCCAGCAGTTTCTCCACAGGGAGCCCTGGAGAGACCCAGTACTTC. The encoded protein is CASSFSTGSPGETQYF.

The J gene is TRBJ1-2, the V gene TRBV28, with TRBD1 as a possible D gene (5 bases). The CDR3 covers 14 residues. V lost 7 bases and J lost 0, with 12 bases in between. The germline gives CDR1 MDHEN, CDR2 SYDVKM. This chain's CDR3 is CASTTGGSNYGYTF. The CDR3 coding sequence is TGTGCCAGCACCACTGGGGGTTCTAACTATGGCTACACCTTC.

This clone has a single count. This chain connects TRBV6-5 to TRBJ1-2, with 8 bases aligning to TRBD1. The CDR3 extends over 13 amino acids. The germline gives CDR1 MNHEY, CDR2 SVGAGI. The ends lost 7 bases at V and 7 bases at J; junction bases unmatched: 8. The CDR3 loop is CASNRQGITGYTF. DNA of the CDR3: TGTGCCAGCAATCGACAGGGGATTACTGGCTACACCTTC.